These 16 T cell receptor beta chains were sequenced from one sample in a study of blood T cell repertoires in COVID-19. The assay was immunoSEQ multiplex PCR, and TCRdb's table has in-frame clones only and misses some. This sample has around 280,000 clones, with 85% to 90% found just once. The sequencing input was peripheral blood. All receptors derive from a woman aged 25 to 39 with COVID-19, enrolled during active disease.

The chain is built from TRBV4-1 and TRBJ2-7; TRBD1 matches at 8 bases. This CDR3 region has 14 residues. From germline, CDR1 is MGHRA and CDR2 YSYEKL. Trimming cost V 8 bases and J 4 bases; bases outside gene matches: 10. CDR3 sequence: CASRPKDRAYEQYF. CDR3 in DNA: TGCGCCAGCCGACCCAAGGACAGGGCTTACGAGCAGTACTTC.

This sequence joins TRBV4-1 and TRBJ1-2; D gene uncertain. V was shortened by 0 bases and J by 2 bases, with 10 bases between the two germline ends. The CDR3 has 15 amino acids. Germline CDR1 reads MGHRA; CDR2 reads YSYEKL. The CDR3 sequence: CASSQEEVSNYGYTF. CDR3 DNA: TGCGCCAGCAGCCAAGAGGAGGTTTCAAACTATGGCTACACCTTC.

The V and J genes are TRBV28 and TRBJ1-5, with D unclear. Trimming left V 5 bases short and J 0 bases short, with 20 bases between. The CDR3 is 18 residues long. Germline assignment: CDR1 MDHEN and CDR2 SYDVKM. In DNA form, the CDR3 reads TGTGCCAGCAGTCCCCTAGGAACAAACCACGATAGCAATCAGCCCCAGCATTTT. Its translation is CASSPLGTNHDSNQPQHF.

J is TRBJ1-1 and V is TRBV6-5, with D maybe TRBD1 (5 bases). Trimming took off 8 bases at V and 3 bases at J, with 13 bases between the two ends. From germline, CDR1 is MNHEY and CDR2 SVGAGI. This CDR3 is built from 13 residues. CDR3 region: CASVRAGDTEAFF. CDR3 coding DNA: TGTGCCAGCGTCCGGGCGGGGGACACTGAAGCTTTCTTT.

This clone has just one count. V and J are TRBV18 and TRBJ1-3; 10 bases match TRBD1. Germline V gives CDR1 KGHSH, CDR2 LQKENI. The CDR3 spans 18 residues. V shed 3 bases and J 2 bases; nucleotides not matched to a gene: 10. CDR3 DNA sequence: TGTGCCAGCTCACCTCGACCCCGGGACAGGGGAACTGGAAACACCATATATTTT. Translating gives CASSPRPRDRGTGNTIYF. Together with reference TRBV18 and TRBJ1-3, the CDR3 gives the full variable domain: NAGVMQNPRHLVRRRGQEARLRCSPMKGHSHVYWYRQLPEEGLKFMVYLQKENIIDESGMPKERFSAEFPKEGPSILRIQQVVRGDSAAYFCASSPRPRDRGTGNTIYFGEGSWLTVV.

This clone showed up just a few times. This chain's CDR3 is CASSPQFPGQGGGYTF. CDR3 in DNA: TGTGCCAGCTCACCCCAGTTTCCGGGACAGGGGGGCGGCTACACCTTC. This chain joins TRBV18 and TRBJ1-2; the match to TRBD1 covers 11 bases. In germline, CDR1 is KGHSH, CDR2 LQKENI. Germline trimming cut 3 bases from V and 8 bases from J; bases unmatched to any gene: 11. The CDR3 extends over 16 amino acids.

The genes are TRBV29-1 and TRBJ2-1, with TRBD2 matching over 7 bases. The germline V gene has CDR1 SQVTM and CDR2 ANQGSEA. J gave up 0 bases and V 4 bases, and 12 bases lay outside the gene matches. The CDR3 runs 17 residues. Written as DNA, the CDR3 is TGCAGCGTTGTCGGCCTAGCGGTCCTACTCTCCTACAATGAGCAGTTCTTC. Residues: CSVVGLAVLLSYNEQFF.

The J gene is TRBJ2-1, the V gene TRBV7-3, with 7 bases matching TRBD1. The CDR3 is 15 residues long. CDR1 is SGHTA and CDR2 is FQGTGA in the germline V gene. V lost 1 base, J lost 6 bases, and 6 bases stayed unmatched. The CDR3 DNA sequence: TGTGCCAGCAGCTTAATGGCGTCAGGGGGCAATGAGCAGTTCTTC. It codes for CASSLMASGGNEQFF.

This rearrangement joins TRBV6-6 to TRBJ2-7; weak D call: TRBD1 (6 bases). Germline-derived CDR1 and CDR2 are MNHNY and SVGAGI (reference sequence). V was shortened by 2 bases and J by 3 bases, with 17 bases between the two germline ends. This CDR3 spans 16 amino acids. The chain's CDR3 is CASSYAPTGLGYEQYF. Here the CDR3 DNA reads TGTGCCAGCAGTTACGCCCCAACAGGGTTGGGCTACGAGCAGTACTTC.

The gene calls are TRBV7-4 and TRBJ2-4, with a possible D match to TRBD2 (5 bases). Per germline, CDR1 SGHVT and CDR2 SQSDAQ. This CDR3 is 15 amino acids long. The V end lost 4 bases, the J end lost 7 bases, and 17 bases lay between the germline ends. The CDR3 here is CASSSHLLERNIQYF. In nucleotides, the CDR3 is TGTGCCAGCAGCTCCCATTTATTGGAGCGGAACATTCAGTACTTC.

The chain recombines TRBV5-4 with TRBJ2-1; TRBD2 matches at 13 bases. Losses at the gene ends were 5 bases for V and 4 bases for J; bases not matched to a gene: 12. Germline-derived CDR1 and CDR2 are SGHNT and YYREEE (reference sequence). The CDR3 sequence is 18 residues long. This chain's CDR3 is CASSQGLAGFVGYNEQFF. The CDR3 nucleotides are TGTGCCAGCAGTCAGGGACTAGCGGGGTTTGTGGGATACAATGAGCAGTTCTTC.

The genes are TRBV5-1 and TRBJ1-3; 7 nucleotides match TRBD1. V lost 2 bases to trimming and J lost 2 bases; unmatched junction nucleotides: 4. This CDR3 spans 15 amino acids. Germline loops: CDR1 SGHRS, CDR2 YFSETQ. The CDR3 loop reads CASSLYRGTGNTIYF. The CDR3 nucleotides are TGCGCCAGCAGCTTATACAGGGGAACTGGAAACACCATATATTTT.

The J gene is TRBJ2-7, the V gene TRBV11-2, with TRBD1 matching 9 bases. This CDR3 region has 14 residues. Trimming at V came to 5 bases and at J to 3 bases, leaving 5 bases not matched to a gene. CDR1 and CDR2 from the germline V gene are SGHAT and FQNNGV. CDR3 in DNA: TGTGCCAGCAGCCAGGGGACAGGGAGCTACGAGCAGTACTTC. It yields the protein CASSQGTGSYEQYF.

The chain recombines TRBV3-1 (or the pseudogene TRBV3-2) with TRBJ2-7; perhaps TRBD2 as D (6 bases). Germline-derived CDR1 and CDR2 are LGHDT and YNNKEL (reference sequence). The CDR3 covers 14 residues. With 4 bases removed from V and 2 bases from J, the gap between germline ends came to 12 bases. In DNA, the CDR3 is TGTGCCAGCAGCCCCTATAGCGGCCCCTACGAGCAGTACTTC. This translates into CASSPYSGPYEQYF.

J is TRBJ2-7 and V is TRBV27; 10 bases match TRBD2. Looked up from germline, CDR1 is MNHEY and CDR2 is SMNVEV (reference sequence). The CDR3 sequence is 16 residues long. V shed 3 bases and J 4 bases; nucleotides not matched to a gene: 9. The CDR3 region has the DNA TGTGCCAGCAGTTTCTCTCTCGCTAGCGGGAGTTACGAGCAGTACTTC. It translates to CASSFSLASGSYEQYF.

This clone was detected only once. This chain joins TRBV3-1 (or the pseudogene TRBV3-2) and TRBJ1-4, with D perhaps TRBD1 (5 bases). Trimming took off 4 bases at V and 8 bases at J, with 17 bases between the two ends. Germline loops: CDR1 LGHDT, CDR2 YNNKEL (reference sequence). The CDR3 has 15 amino acids. CDR3 sequence reads: CASSLMAGGSEKLFF. In DNA, the CDR3 is TGTGCCAGCAGCCTAATGGCCGGGGGTTCGGAAAAACTGTTTTTT.